What follows are 5 T cell receptor delta chains derived from one specimen sequenced in a study of gamma delta lymphoproliferative disorders and STAT genes. The receptor sequences were amplified from genomic DNA of peripheral blood mononuclear cells. TCRdb fed the multiplex PCR reads to CATT. The sample contains 1,200 to 1,500 delta-chain clones, around 0.9% of which appear only once. The sample comprised blood. The receptors originated from a human donor in good health.

This clone was seen a few times. TCRdb pairs this DNA with a much larger clone's protein that differs at residue 12, likely a read error; the protein shown was translated from the DNA. This chain links TRDV1 with TRDJ3, with 8 bases that match TRDD3. With V trimmed by 1 base and J by 2 bases, 25 bases remained unmatched. The CDR3 runs to 25 residues. From germline, CDR1 is TSWWSYY and CDR2 QGS. The CDR3 DNA sequence: TGTGCTCTTGGGGAACATAGTATAGTGGGGGATCGTGGGTTGGCCAAGACCTGGGACACCCGACAGATGTTTTTC. It is translated as CALGEHSIVGDRGLAKTWDTRQMFF.

In its sample, this clone was seen a few times. The TCRdb record carries a much larger clone's protein, which differs from this DNA's translation at residue 7; a read error is the likely cause, and the protein listed here is the DNA translation. This chain uses TRDV2 with TRDJ1, with D possibly TRDD3 on 6 matching bases. This CDR3 has 18 amino acids. The V end was cut by 0 bases, the J end by 2 bases, with 21 bases between. Per germline, CDR1 GEAIGNYY and CDR2 EKD. CDR3 coding DNA: TGTGCCTGTGACACCCTACCGGGGGACCCCTTCTTGACCGATAAACTCATCTTT. Translation gives CACDTLPGDPFLTDKLIF.

In its sample, this clone ranks as hyperexpanded. In the same sample, other DNA sequences code for this CDR3. This chain uses TRDV2 with TRDJ1, with 11 bases that match TRDD3. The germline V gene encodes CDR1 GEAIGNYY and CDR2 EKD. The V gene end was trimmed by 0 bases and the J gene end by 0 bases; junction bases not matched to a gene: 5. The CDR3 is 17 residues long. The CDR3 protein is CACDTLRLGDNTDKLIF. CDR3 in DNA: TGTGCCTGTGACACCCTACGACTGGGGGATAACACCGATAAACTCATCTTT.

A few counts support this clone. TCRdb assigns this DNA the protein of a much larger clone, which departs from its translation at residue 7; this likely reflects a read error, and the protein shown comes from translating the DNA. The chain employs TRDV1 and TRDJ1, with 10 bases matching TRDD3. This CDR3 contains 24 residues. V lost 1 base and J lost 2; bases outside the gene matches: 28. From germline, CDR1 is TSWWSYY and CDR2 QGS. CDR3 residues: CALGERSVPLPIVWGIPDTDKLIF. DNA of the CDR3: TGTGCTCTTGGGGAACGGTCCGTCCCCCTTCCTATTGTTTGGGGGATACCGGATACCGATAAACTCATCTTT.

As for this clone: The protein recorded in TCRdb matches a much larger clone and deviates from this DNA's translation at residue 3, suggesting a read error; the protein here is obtained by translating the DNA. The rearrangement uses TRDV2 and TRDJ1; D possibly corresponds to TRDD2 (5 bases). The CDR3 sequence is 20 residues long. Germline V gene lookup returns CDR1 GEAIGNYY and CDR2 EKD. CDR3 sequence reads: CAYDTMSSYGANYYTDKLIF. CDR3 coding DNA: TGTGCCTATGACACTATGAGCTCCTATGGAGCCAACTATTACACCGATAAACTCATCTTT.